The text below deals with one TCR beta chain. Its target is not known. This sample was taken from a study of identical twins. Whole-study findings and limits: Less excess twin sharing appeared in beta out-of-frame sequences.

The length of the CDR3 is 15 residues. CDR1 is DFQATT, CDR2 SNEGSKA, per germline (reference sequence). With 5 bases clipped from V and 1 base from J, the junction kept 10 bases outside the gene matches. cDNA carried unique molecular identifiers, and a universal primer site was added by template switching. TCRdb passed the 5' RACE reads through MiXCR, listing each CDR3 protein once. The sample lists 550,000 to 700,000 distinct CDR3 sequences, over 8.5% occurring once. This sample was also put to use in a study of yellow fever vaccine responses in identical twins. According to that study: Reports say the vaccine T cell response in twins looked partly convergent and partly personalized.

The receptor was derived from a woman aged 18-35 years in good health. Sequencing was performed on PBMCs. J is TRBJ2-7 and V is TRBV20-1, with 8 bases identical to TRBD1. The CDR3 sequence: CSAGRDRGFSYEQYF. CDR3 nucleotide sequence: TGCAGTGCTGGACGAGACAGGGGATTTTCCTACGAGCAGTACTTC.